Listed below are T cell receptor beta chains from one sample, sequenced in a study of cytomegalovirus exposure and HLA in healthy donors. Measured with immunoSEQ multiplex PCR; TCRdb has only the in-frame clones, and not every one. This table holds roughly 130,000 clones, 70% to 80% found once. Specimen: PBMCs. The receptors derive from a female donor in good health and CMV-seronegative. CDR3s include the opening cysteine and the closing phenylalanine or tryptophan. Fields, in order: D gene, clone size, V gene, J gene, CDR3 DNA, CDR3 protein. A D gene is named only where the DNA matches it firmly. Size values are once, few and many counts, or a class for expanded clones, and some rows have none.

d_gene: TRBD1
abundance: few
v_gene: TRBV4-1
j_gene: TRBJ1-4
CDR3nt: TGCGCCAGCAGCCGAGGGACAGGGCGGACTAATGAAAAACTGTTTTTT
CDR3aa: CASSRGTGRTNEKLFF

d_gene: .
abundance: .
v_gene: TRBV5-1
j_gene: TRBJ1-4
CDR3nt: TGCGCCAGCAGCTTGACGGGGGGCGTATTCGAAAAACTGTTTTTT
CDR3aa: CASSLTGGVFEKLFF

d_gene: .
abundance: .
v_gene: TRBV28
j_gene: TRBJ1-2
CDR3nt: TGTGCCAGCAGTTTAACCGGTTATGGCTACACCTTC
CDR3aa: CASSLTGYGYTF

d_gene: .
abundance: .
v_gene: TRBV5-4
j_gene: TRBJ1-4
CDR3nt: TGTGCCAGCAGCGTTGACATAGATGAAAAACTGTTTTTT
CDR3aa: CASSVDIDEKLFF

d_gene: .
abundance: .
v_gene: TRBV6-1
j_gene: TRBJ2-3
CDR3nt: TGTGCCAGCAGTGTTCAGATTATCTCTAGCACAGATACGCAGTATTTT
CDR3aa: CASSVQIISSTDTQYF

d_gene: .
abundance: few
v_gene: TRBV6-6
j_gene: TRBJ1-5
CDR3nt: TGTGCCAGCAATCACCCACAGGGTAATCAGCCCCAGCATTTT
CDR3aa: CASNHPQGNQPQHF

d_gene: .
abundance: .
v_gene: TRBV5-1
j_gene: TRBJ2-1
CDR3nt: TGCGCCAGCAGGGATTCCAGGGGAGAGCAGTTCTTC
CDR3aa: CASRDSRGEQFF

d_gene: TRBD1
abundance: .
v_gene: TRBV13
j_gene: TRBJ2-7
CDR3nt: TGTGCCAGCAGCCTATGGGACAGGGGCTACGAGCAGTACTTC
CDR3aa: CASSLWDRGYEQYF

d_gene: TRBD2
abundance: .
v_gene: TRBV2
j_gene: TRBJ2-1
CDR3nt: TGTGCCAGCAGTGAAGGGACTAGCTACAATGAGCAGTTCTTC
CDR3aa: CASSEGTSYNEQFF

d_gene: TRBD2
abundance: .
v_gene: TRBV7-2
j_gene: TRBJ2-3
CDR3nt: TGTGCCAGCAGCTTATGGCGGGGGGGCACAGATACGCAGTATTTT
CDR3aa: CASSLWRGGTDTQYF

d_gene: TRBD1
abundance: .
v_gene: TRBV27
j_gene: TRBJ2-2
CDR3nt: TGTGCCAGCAGTCCCGGGACAGGGCTAACCGGGGAGCTGTTTTTT
CDR3aa: CASSPGTGLTGELFF

d_gene: .
abundance: .
v_gene: TRBV11-3
j_gene: TRBJ2-6
CDR3nt: TGTGCCAGCACCACACTCCCGGGGGGCGCTAGAAGCCCTGGGGCCAACGTCCTGACTTTC
CDR3aa: CASTTLPGGARSPGANVLTF

d_gene: .
abundance: .
v_gene: TRBV18
j_gene: TRBJ2-3
CDR3nt: TGTGCCAGCTCACGGGCCTTATCCCCAGATACGCAGTATTTT
CDR3aa: CASSRALSPDTQYF

d_gene: .
abundance: .
v_gene: TRBV2
j_gene: TRBJ1-1
CDR3nt: TGTGCATCGACAGACTACACTGAAGCTTTCTTT
CDR3aa: CASTDYTEAFF

d_gene: .
abundance: .
v_gene: TRBV9
j_gene: TRBJ2-3
CDR3nt: TGTGCCAGCAGCGTAGGGGGTAGCGGTAGCACAGATACGCAGTATTTT
CDR3aa: CASSVGGSGSTDTQYF

d_gene: .
abundance: .
v_gene: TRBV19
j_gene: TRBJ1-5
CDR3nt: TGTGCCAGTACAGGGTTTTATAGCAATCAGCCCCAGCATTTT
CDR3aa: CASTGFYSNQPQHF

d_gene: TRBD2
abundance: .
v_gene: TRBV30
j_gene: TRBJ2-7
CDR3nt: TGTGCCTGGAGTGTGGGACTAGCGGGACACTCCGAGCAGTACTTC
CDR3aa: CAWSVGLAGHSEQYF

d_gene: .
abundance: few
v_gene: TRBV30
j_gene: TRBJ1-5
CDR3nt: TGTGCCTGGTCCCAGAGCAATCAGCCCCAGCATTTT
CDR3aa: CAWSQSNQPQHF

d_gene: TRBD1
abundance: .
v_gene: TRBV19
j_gene: TRBJ2-6
CDR3nt: TGTGCCAGTAGTGACAGGGGGTCTGGGGCCAACGTCCTGACTTTC
CDR3aa: CASSDRGSGANVLTF

d_gene: .
abundance: .
v_gene: TRBV6-5
j_gene: TRBJ2-1
CDR3nt: TGTGCCAGCGGGAGGCGTGATGAGCAGTTCTTC
CDR3aa: CASGRRDEQFF

d_gene: .
abundance: .
v_gene: TRBV5-4
j_gene: TRBJ2-1
CDR3nt: TGTGCCAGCAGCTTGGGAGGGGAGCAGTTCTTC
CDR3aa: CASSLGGEQFF

d_gene: .
abundance: .
v_gene: TRBV2
j_gene: TRBJ2-3
CDR3nt: TGTGCCAGCAGTGACGGGAGGGGGCCAGATACGCAGTATTTT
CDR3aa: CASSDGRGPDTQYF

d_gene: TRBD1
abundance: .
v_gene: TRBV6-5
j_gene: TRBJ1-1
CDR3nt: TGTGCCAGCAGCCTGGGACAGAAGAACACTGAAGCTTTCTTT
CDR3aa: CASSLGQKNTEAFF

d_gene: .
abundance: .
v_gene: TRBV21-1
j_gene: TRBJ2-7
CDR3nt: TGTGCCAGCAGCCCCCCTGGCAGCGAAAGGTCCTACGAGCAGTACTTC
CDR3aa: CASSPPGSERSYEQYF

d_gene: TRBD1
abundance: .
v_gene: TRBV10-3
j_gene: TRBJ2-1
CDR3nt: TGTGCCATCAGCCGGGACAGGGCAAATGAGCAGTTCTTC
CDR3aa: CAISRDRANEQFF

d_gene: TRBD1
abundance: .
v_gene: TRBV11-3
j_gene: TRBJ2-3
CDR3nt: TGTGCCAGCATCCCCGGGACAGGGGGTTTTCCTAGCACAGATACGCAGTATTTT
CDR3aa: CASIPGTGGFPSTDTQYF

d_gene: .
abundance: once
v_gene: TRBV30
j_gene: TRBJ2-7
CDR3nt: TGTGCCTGGACCGAACAGGGAGGGGGTCTTGGCGAGCAGTACTTC
CDR3aa: CAWTEQGGGLGEQYF

d_gene: TRBD2
abundance: .
v_gene: TRBV29-1
j_gene: TRBJ2-5
CDR3nt: TGCAGCGTGGGGGGAGGACTAGTCCCCTTCCTACAAGAGACCCAGTACTTC
CDR3aa: CSVGGGLVPFLQETQYF

d_gene: .
abundance: .
v_gene: TRBV2
j_gene: TRBJ1-1
CDR3nt: TGTGCCAGCTGCAGGACTACAGGGAACACTGAAGCTTTCTTT
CDR3aa: CASCRTTGNTEAFF

d_gene: .
abundance: .
v_gene: TRBV6-1
j_gene: TRBJ2-2
CDR3nt: TGTGCCAGCAGTGAAACCAGGCCGCCGAACACCGGGGAGCTGTTTTTT
CDR3aa: CASSETRPPNTGELFF

d_gene: TRBD1
abundance: .
v_gene: TRBV5-5
j_gene: TRBJ1-2
CDR3nt: TGTGCCAGCAGCTGGACAGGGAATGACTACACCTTC
CDR3aa: CASSWTGNDYTF

d_gene: .
abundance: .
v_gene: TRBV11-3
j_gene: TRBJ2-7
CDR3nt: TGTGCCAGCAGCCCGAGGGGTCAGGGGAAGTCCTACGAGCAGTACTTC
CDR3aa: CASSPRGQGKSYEQYF

d_gene: TRBD1
abundance: .
v_gene: TRBV10-3
j_gene: TRBJ2-1
CDR3nt: TGTGCCATCAGTGAGTTGACAGGGTCCAATGAGCAGTTCTTC
CDR3aa: CAISELTGSNEQFF

d_gene: .
abundance: .
v_gene: TRBV5-4
j_gene: TRBJ1-2
CDR3nt: TGTGCCAGCAGCTTGGGGGGGAGGGGCCCCTATGGCTACACCTTC
CDR3aa: CASSLGGRGPYGYTF

d_gene: .
abundance: .
v_gene: TRBV27
j_gene: TRBJ2-7
CDR3nt: TGTGCCAGCAGTTTATTTCGAGGGGGGGGGCGGCGCGAGCAGTACTTC
CDR3aa: CASSLFRGGGRREQYF

d_gene: TRBD1
abundance: .
v_gene: TRBV9
j_gene: TRBJ1-2
CDR3nt: TGTGCCAGCAGCGTCTTCAGGGGTGGACAGGCGGATGGCTACACCTTC
CDR3aa: CASSVFRGGQADGYTF

d_gene: .
abundance: .
v_gene: TRBV15
j_gene: TRBJ1-1
CDR3nt: TGTGCCACCAGCAGAGATATCAGCAGGGCTGCTGAAGCTTTCTTT
CDR3aa: CATSRDISRAAEAFF

d_gene: .
abundance: few
v_gene: TRBV5-1
j_gene: TRBJ1-2
CDR3nt: TGCGCCAGCAGCTCGGGGGGGACAAACTATGGCTACACCTTC
CDR3aa: CASSSGGTNYGYTF

d_gene: .
abundance: once
v_gene: TRBV2
j_gene: TRBJ2-1
CDR3nt: TGTGCCCTCGGAAGGGGTTCCTACAATGAGCAGTTCTTC
CDR3aa: CALGRGSYNEQFF

d_gene: .
abundance: .
v_gene: TRBV30
j_gene: TRBJ2-5
CDR3nt: TGTGCCTGGAGTACAGGGAGGGGAGAGACCCAGTACTTC
CDR3aa: CAWSTGRGETQYF

d_gene: TRBD2
abundance: .
v_gene: TRBV5-4
j_gene: TRBJ2-2
CDR3nt: TGTGCCAGCAGCTTGGGACGGGGATTCGGGGGGGCGAACACCGGGGAGCTGTTTTTT
CDR3aa: CASSLGRGFGGANTGELFF